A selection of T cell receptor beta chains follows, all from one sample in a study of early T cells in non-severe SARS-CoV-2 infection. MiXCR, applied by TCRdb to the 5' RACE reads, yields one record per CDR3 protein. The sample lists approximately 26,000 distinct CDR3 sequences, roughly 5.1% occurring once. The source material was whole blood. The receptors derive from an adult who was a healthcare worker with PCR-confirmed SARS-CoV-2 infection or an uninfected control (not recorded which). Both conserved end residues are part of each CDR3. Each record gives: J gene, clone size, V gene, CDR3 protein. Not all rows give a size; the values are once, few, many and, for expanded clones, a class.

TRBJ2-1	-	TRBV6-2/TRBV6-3	CASSWRQGYSNEQFF
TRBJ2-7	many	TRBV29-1	CSVEVRRQFTGYF
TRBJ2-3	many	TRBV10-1	CASSRRGTDTQYF
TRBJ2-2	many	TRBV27	CASSPPYGTGELFF
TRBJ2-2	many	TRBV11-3	CASSLGRRHVAGELFF
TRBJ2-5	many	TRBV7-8	CASSLRDRGGETQYF
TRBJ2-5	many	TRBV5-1	CASSSNMGLGEETQYF
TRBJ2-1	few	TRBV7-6	CASSLDGSWNNEQFF
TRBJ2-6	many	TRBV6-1	CASRRTGMVAGANVLTF
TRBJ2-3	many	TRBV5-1	CASSLLRGDGTDTQYF
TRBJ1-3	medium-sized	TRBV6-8	CAPRGQDSGNTIYF
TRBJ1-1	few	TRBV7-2	CASSLSKTEAFF
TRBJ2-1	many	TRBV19	CASSMIPGLGLNEQFF
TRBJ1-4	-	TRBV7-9	CASSLSETAAEKLFF
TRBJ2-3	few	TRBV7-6	CASSLGGSNADTQYF
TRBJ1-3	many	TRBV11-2	CASSFEGNTIYF
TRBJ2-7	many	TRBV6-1	CASSVDFSSYEQYF
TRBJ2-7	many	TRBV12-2	CASRSEMTGDRNEQYF
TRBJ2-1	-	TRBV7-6	CASSQPLDEQFF
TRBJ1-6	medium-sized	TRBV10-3	CAIGQGVVNSPLHF
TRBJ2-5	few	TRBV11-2	CASSGDRRETQYF
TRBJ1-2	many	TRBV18	CASSPGRAEGYTF
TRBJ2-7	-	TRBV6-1	CASNQILTRVPYEQYF
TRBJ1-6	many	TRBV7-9	CASSSRLALHF
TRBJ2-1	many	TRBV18	CASSSRGNEQFF
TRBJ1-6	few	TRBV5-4	CASSRLGGGSPLHF
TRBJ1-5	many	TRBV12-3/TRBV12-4	CASSSIVGQGARISNQPQHF
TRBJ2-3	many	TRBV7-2	CASSISGVNTDTQYF
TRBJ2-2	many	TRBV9	CASRDRGSTGELFF
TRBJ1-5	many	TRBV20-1	CSARPPRGNQPQHF
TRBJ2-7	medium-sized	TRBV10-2	CASSGQAQNEQYF
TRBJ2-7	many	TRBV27	CASSYFLTSGGLRDEQYF
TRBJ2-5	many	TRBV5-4	CASSGTGTLVGTQYF
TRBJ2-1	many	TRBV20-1	CSALAGTGGNEQFF